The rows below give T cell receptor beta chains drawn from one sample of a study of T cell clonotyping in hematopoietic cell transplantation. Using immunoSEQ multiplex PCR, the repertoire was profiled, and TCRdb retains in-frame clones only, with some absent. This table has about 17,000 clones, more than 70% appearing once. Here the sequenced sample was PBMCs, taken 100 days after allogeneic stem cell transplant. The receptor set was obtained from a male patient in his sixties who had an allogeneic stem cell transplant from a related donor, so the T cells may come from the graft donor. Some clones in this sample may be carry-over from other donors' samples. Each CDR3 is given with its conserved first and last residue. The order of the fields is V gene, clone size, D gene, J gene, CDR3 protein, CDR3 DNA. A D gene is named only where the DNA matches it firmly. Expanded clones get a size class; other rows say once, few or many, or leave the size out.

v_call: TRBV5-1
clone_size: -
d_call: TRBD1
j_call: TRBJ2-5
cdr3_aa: CASSPGQPGQETQYF
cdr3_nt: TGCGCCAGCAGCCCGGGACAGCCTGGTCAAGAGACCCAGTACTTC

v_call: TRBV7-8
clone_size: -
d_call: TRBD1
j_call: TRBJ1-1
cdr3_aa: CASSRGQGLRTEAFF
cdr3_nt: TGTGCCAGCAGCCGCGGACAGGGACTCCGCACTGAAGCTTTCTTT

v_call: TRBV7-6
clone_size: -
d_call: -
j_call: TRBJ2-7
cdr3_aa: CASSLGGASYEQYF
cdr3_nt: TGTGCCAGCAGCTTGGGCGGGGCCTCCTACGAGCAGTACTTC

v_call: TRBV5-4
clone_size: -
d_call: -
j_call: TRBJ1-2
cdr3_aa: CASSLVPGGAGGYTF
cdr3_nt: TGTGCCAGCAGCTTGGTCCCCGGGGGCGCAGGAGGCTACACCTTC

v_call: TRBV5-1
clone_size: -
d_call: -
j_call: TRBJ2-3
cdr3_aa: CASSLVALTDTQYF
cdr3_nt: TGCGCCAGCAGCTTGGTGGCTCTCACAGATACGCAGTATTTT

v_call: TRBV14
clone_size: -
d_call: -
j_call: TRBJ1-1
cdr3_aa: CASSLTGSGTEAFF
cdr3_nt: TGTGCCAGCAGCCTCACGGGGTCAGGTACTGAAGCTTTCTTT

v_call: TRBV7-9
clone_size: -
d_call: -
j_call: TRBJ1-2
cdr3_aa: CASSLGRGRGYTF
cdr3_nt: TGTGCCAGCAGCTTGGGCAGGGGAAGAGGCTACACCTTC

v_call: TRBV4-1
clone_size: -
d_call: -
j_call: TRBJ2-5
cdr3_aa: CASSQDLVAETQYF
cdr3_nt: TGCGCCAGCAGCCAAGATTTGGTAGCGGAGACCCAGTACTTC

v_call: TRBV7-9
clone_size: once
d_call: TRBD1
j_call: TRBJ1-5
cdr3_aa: CASSPTTGFGNQPQHF
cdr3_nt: TGTGCCAGCAGCCCCACGACAGGGTTCGGCAATCAGCCCCAGCATTTT

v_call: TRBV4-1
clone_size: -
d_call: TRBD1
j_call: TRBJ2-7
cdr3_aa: CASSRADRGQEEQYF
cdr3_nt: TGCGCCAGCAGCCGAGCGGACAGGGGGCAAGAAGAGCAGTACTTC

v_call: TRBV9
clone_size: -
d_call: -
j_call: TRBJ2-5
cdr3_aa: CASSQGPVNQETQYF
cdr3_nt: TGTGCCAGCAGCCAAGGACCGGTAAACCAAGAGACCCAGTACTTC

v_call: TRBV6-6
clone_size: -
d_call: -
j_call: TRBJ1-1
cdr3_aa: CASSYSTVCF
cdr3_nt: TGTGCCAGCAGTTACTCGACAGTATGCTTT

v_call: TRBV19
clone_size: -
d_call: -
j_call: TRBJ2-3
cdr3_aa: CASGPQRTDTQYF
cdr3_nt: TGTGCCAGCGGCCCCCAGCGCACAGATACGCAGTATTTT

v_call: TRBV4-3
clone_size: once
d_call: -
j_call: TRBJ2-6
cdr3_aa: CASSPGRFVSGANVLTF
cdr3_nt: TGCGCCAGCAGCCCGGGACGGTTCGTCTCTGGGGCCAACGTCCTGACTTTC

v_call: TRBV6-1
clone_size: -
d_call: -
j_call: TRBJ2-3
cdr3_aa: CASSESGRDTQYF
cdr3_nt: TGTGCCAGCAGTGAATCTGGGAGGGATACGCAGTATTTT

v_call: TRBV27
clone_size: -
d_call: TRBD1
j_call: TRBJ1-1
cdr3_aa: CASSAQTGAISEAFF
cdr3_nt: TGTGCCAGCAGTGCACAGACAGGGGCCATCTCTGAAGCTTTCTTT

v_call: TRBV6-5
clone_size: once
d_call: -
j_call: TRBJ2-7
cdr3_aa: CASSYSGRGESEQYF
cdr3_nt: TGTGCCAGCAGTTACTCCGGCAGGGGGGAGTCCGAGCAGTACTTC

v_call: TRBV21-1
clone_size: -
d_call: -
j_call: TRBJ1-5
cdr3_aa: CASSPGGSNQPQHF
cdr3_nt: TGTGCCAGCAGCCCCGGGGGCAGCAATCAGCCCCAGCATTTT

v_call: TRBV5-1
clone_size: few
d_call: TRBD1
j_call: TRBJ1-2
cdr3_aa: CASSLNGDSNYGYTF
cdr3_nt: TGCGCCAGCAGCTTGAATGGGGACAGTAACTATGGCTACACCTTC

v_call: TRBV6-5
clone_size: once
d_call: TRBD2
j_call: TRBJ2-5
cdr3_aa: CASSNSGGFQETQYF
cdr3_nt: TGTGCCAGCAGTAACAGCGGGGGCTTCCAAGAGACCCAGTACTTC

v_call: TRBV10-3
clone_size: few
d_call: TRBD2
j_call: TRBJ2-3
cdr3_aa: CAIRRTSGGVNTDTQYF
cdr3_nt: TGTGCCATCAGACGGACTAGCGGGGGCGTTAACACAGATACGCAGTATTTT

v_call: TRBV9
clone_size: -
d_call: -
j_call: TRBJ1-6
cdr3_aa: CASSVGRLTSYNSPLHF
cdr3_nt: TGTGCCAGCAGCGTAGGTCGGCTCACCTCCTATAATTCACCCCTCCACTTT

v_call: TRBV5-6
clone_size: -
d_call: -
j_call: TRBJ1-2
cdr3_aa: CASSSRWRGAANYGYTF
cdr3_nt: TGTGCCAGCAGCTCACGTTGGAGGGGCGCAGCTAACTATGGCTACACCTTC

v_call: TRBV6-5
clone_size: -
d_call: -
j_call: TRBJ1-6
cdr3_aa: CASSYGVENSPLHF
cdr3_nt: TGTGCCAGCAGTTACGGGGTAGAGAATTCACCCCTCCACTTT

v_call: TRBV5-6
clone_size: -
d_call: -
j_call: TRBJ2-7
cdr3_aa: CASSWTGDEQYF
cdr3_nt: TGTGCCAGCAGCTGGACGGGGGACGAGCAGTACTTC

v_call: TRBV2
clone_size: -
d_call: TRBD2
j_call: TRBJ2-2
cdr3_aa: CASSADTSGTNTGELFF
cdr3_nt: TGTGCCAGCAGTGCCGACACTAGCGGGACGAACACCGGGGAGCTGTTTTTT

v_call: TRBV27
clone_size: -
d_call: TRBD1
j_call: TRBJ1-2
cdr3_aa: CASSLGGGGFLYGYTF
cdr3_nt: TGTGCCAGCAGTTTAGGAGGGGGCGGCTTCCTATATGGCTACACCTTC

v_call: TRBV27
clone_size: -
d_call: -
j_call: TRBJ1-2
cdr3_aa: CASSPTGTYGYTF
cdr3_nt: TGTGCCAGCAGTCCCACAGGGACCTATGGCTACACCTTC

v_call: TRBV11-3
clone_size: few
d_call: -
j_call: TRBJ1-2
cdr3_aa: CASSLGLSNYGYTF
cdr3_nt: TGTGCCAGCAGCTTAGGGCTCTCTAACTATGGCTACACCTTC

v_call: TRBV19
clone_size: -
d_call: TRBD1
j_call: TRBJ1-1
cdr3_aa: CASRPQGSRTEAFF
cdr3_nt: TGTGCCAGTAGACCACAGGGGAGTCGAACTGAAGCTTTCTTT

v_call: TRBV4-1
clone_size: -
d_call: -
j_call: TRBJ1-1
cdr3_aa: CASSQDGAEAFF
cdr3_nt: TGCGCCAGCAGCCAAGATGGGGCTGAAGCTTTCTTT

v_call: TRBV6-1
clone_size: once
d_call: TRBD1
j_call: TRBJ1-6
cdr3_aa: CASSEMAGGTSPLHF
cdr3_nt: TGTGCCAGCAGTGAAATGGCAGGGGGGACTTCACCCCTCCACTTT

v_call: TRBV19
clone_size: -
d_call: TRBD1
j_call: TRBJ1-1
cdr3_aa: CASSTIYRGMNTEAFF
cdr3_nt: TGTGCCAGTAGTACGATATACAGGGGCATGAACACTGAAGCTTTCTTT

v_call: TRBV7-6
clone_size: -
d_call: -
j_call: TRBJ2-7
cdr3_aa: CASNAEGEEQYF
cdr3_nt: TGTGCCAGCAATGCAGAGGGGGAGGAGCAGTACTTC

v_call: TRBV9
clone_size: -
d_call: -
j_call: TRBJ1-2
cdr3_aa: CASSVGGQAEGYTF
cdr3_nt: TGTGCCAGCAGCGTAGGGGGGCAGGCCGAAGGCTACACCTTC

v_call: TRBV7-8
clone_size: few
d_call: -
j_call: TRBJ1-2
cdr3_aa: CASSLGQVYGYTF
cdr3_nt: TGTGCCAGCAGCTTAGGCCAGGTCTATGGCTACACCTTC

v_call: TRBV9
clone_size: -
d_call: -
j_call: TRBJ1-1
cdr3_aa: CASSVNALNTEAFF
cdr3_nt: TGTGCCAGCAGCGTAAACGCACTGAACACTGAAGCTTTCTTT

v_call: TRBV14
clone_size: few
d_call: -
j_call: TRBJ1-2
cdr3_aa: CASSQDPRGGYTF
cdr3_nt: TGTGCCAGCAGCCAAGATCCTCGGGGTGGCTACACCTTC

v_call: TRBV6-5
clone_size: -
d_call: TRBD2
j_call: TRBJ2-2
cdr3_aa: CASSRTSGNTGELFF
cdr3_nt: TGTGCCAGCAGCCGGACTAGCGGGAACACCGGGGAGCTGTTTTTT

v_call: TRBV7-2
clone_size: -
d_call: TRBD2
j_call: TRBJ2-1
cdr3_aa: CASSLGGGVNEQFF
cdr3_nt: TGTGCCAGCAGCTTAGGCGGGGGGGTCAATGAGCAGTTCTTC

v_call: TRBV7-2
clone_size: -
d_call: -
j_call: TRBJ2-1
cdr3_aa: CASSLGVLNEQFF
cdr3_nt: TGTGCCAGCAGCTTAGGGGTTTTGAATGAGCAGTTCTTC

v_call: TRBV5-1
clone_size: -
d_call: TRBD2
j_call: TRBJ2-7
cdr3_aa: CASSLGGLGDEQYF
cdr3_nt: TGCGCCAGCAGCTTGGGAGGACTAGGAGACGAGCAGTACTTC

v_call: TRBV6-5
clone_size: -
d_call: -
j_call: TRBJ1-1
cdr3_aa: CASRAFRGNTEAFF
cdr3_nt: TGTGCCAGCAGGGCCTTTAGGGGGAACACTGAAGCTTTCTTT

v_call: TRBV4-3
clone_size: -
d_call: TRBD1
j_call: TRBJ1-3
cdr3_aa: CASSQIAGTGTLRRSGNTIYF
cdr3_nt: TGCGCCAGCAGCCAGATAGCCGGGACAGGGACACTGAGACGGAGTGGAAACACCATATATTTT

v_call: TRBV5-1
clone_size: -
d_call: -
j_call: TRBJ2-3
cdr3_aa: CASSPGLGGDTQYF
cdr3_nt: TGCGCCAGCAGCCCGGGCCTAGGGGGTGATACGCAGTATTTT

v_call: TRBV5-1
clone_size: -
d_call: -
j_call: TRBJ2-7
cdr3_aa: CASSLVSTGPYEQYF
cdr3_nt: TGCGCCAGCAGCTTGGTCTCGACAGGCCCCTACGAGCAGTACTTC

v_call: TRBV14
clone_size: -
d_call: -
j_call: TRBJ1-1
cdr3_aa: CASSQEEWPRTEAFF
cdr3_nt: TGTGCCAGCAGCCAAGAAGAATGGCCCCGAACTGAAGCTTTCTTT

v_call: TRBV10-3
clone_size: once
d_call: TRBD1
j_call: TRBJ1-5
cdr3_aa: CAISDDRGGQPQHF
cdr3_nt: TGTGCCATCAGTGATGACAGGGGCGGTCAGCCCCAGCATTTT

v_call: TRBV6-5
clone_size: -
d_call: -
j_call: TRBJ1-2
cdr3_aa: CASSYSGQSYTF
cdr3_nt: TGTGCCAGCAGTTATTCGGGACAAAGCTACACCTTC

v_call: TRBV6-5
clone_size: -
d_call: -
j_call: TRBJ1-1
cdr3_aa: CASSYSGLNTEAFF
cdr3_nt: TGTGCCAGCAGTTACTCGGGACTGAACACTGAAGCTTTCTTT

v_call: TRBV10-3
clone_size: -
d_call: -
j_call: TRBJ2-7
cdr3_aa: CAISESFKNYEQYF
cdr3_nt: TGTGCCATCAGTGAGTCGTTCAAGAACTACGAGCAGTACTTC

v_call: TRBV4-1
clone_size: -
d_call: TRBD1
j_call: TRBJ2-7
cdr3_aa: CASSQGPTYRGTTFYEQYF
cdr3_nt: TGCGCCAGCAGCCAAGGCCCTACATACAGGGGCACAACCTTCTACGAGCAGTACTTC

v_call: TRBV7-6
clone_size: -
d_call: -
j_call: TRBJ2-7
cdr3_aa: CASSQGASPSYEQYF
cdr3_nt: TGTGCCAGCAGTCAAGGGGCTAGTCCGTCCTACGAGCAGTACTTC

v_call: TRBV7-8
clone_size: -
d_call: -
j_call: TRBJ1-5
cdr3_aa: CASSLVGNQPQHF
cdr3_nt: TGTGCCAGCAGCTTAGTGGGGAATCAGCCCCAGCATTTT